This entry is about one TCR beta chain. Its antigen is undetermined. Germline-derived CDR1 and CDR2 are SGHNT and YYREEE (reference sequence). Trimming cost V 3 bases and J 5 bases, with 14 bases left between them. The CDR3 contains 14 residues. This sample was included in a study of shared clonotypes between healthy human individuals. About the study: Donor composition was two women and a few men, aged 18 to 49.

Profiling relied on immunoSEQ multiplex PCR, and the TCRdb table lists in-frame clones only, not all of them. The repertoire has approximately 2.4 million clones, roughly 95% of them found once; the top ten carry about 0.13%. Overall study results and limits: It was only blood that was sampled, and tissue repertoires likely differ. Depth was large, yet rarefaction showed that sorted-subset sequencing was incomplete.

The sequence came from a man younger than 30 in good health. The rearrangement uses TRBV5-4 and TRBJ1-2, with a possible D match to TRBD1 (6 bases). Material for sequencing was naive CD4+ T cells sorted from blood. The subset is: CD45RA+ positively selected. The CDR3 region has the DNA TGTGCCAGCAGCTGGAAGACAGGAAAATATGGCTACACCTTC. Amino acids: CASSWKTGKYGYTF.